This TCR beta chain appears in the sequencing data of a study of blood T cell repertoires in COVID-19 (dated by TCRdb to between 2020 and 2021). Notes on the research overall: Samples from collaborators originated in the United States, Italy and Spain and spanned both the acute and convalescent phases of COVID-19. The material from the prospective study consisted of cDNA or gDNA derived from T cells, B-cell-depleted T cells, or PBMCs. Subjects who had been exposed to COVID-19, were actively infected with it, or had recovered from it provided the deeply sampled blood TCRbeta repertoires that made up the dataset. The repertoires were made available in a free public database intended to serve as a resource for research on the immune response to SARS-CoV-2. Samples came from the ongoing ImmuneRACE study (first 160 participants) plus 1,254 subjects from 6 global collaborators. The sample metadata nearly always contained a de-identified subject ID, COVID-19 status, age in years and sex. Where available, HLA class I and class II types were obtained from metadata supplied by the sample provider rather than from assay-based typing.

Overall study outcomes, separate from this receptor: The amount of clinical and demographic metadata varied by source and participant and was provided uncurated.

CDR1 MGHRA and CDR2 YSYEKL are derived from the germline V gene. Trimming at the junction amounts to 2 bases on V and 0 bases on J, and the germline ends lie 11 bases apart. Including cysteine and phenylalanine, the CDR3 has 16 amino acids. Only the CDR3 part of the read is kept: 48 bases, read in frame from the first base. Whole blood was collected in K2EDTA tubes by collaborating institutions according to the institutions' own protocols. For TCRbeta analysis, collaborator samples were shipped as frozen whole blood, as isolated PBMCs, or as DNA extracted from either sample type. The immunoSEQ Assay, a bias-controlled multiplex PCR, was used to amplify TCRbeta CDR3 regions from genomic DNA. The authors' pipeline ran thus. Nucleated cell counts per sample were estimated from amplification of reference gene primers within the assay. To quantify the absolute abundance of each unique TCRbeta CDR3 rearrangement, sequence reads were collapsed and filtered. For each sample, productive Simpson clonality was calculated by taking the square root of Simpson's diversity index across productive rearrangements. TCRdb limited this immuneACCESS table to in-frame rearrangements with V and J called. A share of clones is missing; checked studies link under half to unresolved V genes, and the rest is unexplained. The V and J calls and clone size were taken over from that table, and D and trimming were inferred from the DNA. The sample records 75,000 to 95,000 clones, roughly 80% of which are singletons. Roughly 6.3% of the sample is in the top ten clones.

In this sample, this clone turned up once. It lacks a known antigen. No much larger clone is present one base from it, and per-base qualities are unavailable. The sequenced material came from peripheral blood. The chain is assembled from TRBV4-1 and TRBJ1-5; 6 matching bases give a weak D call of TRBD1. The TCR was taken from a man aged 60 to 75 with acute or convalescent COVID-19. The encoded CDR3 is CASSQKGGASNQPQHF. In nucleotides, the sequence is TGCGCCAGCAGCCAAAAGGGGGGGGCTAGCAATCAGCCCCAGCATTTT.